This T cell receptor (beta chain) is from a study of T cells in Graves' hyperthyroidism and ophthalmopathy. Amplified TCR beta CDR3 regions derived from RNA transcripts. When the TCR CDR3 underwent first-round RT-PCR, the HTBI primer set was used. TCRdb re-derived calls from the multiplex PCR reads in MiXCR, one entry per CDR3 protein. The sample contains 600,000 or so distinct CDR3 sequences, about 14% of which appear only once. Per germline, CDR1 SGDLS and CDR2 YYNGEE. V lost 8 bases and J lost 3; bases outside the gene matches: 7. This CDR3 has 13 amino acids. Disease lasting under 3 months, a NOSPECS grade of at least 4, and a Clinical Activity Score of at least 3 were features of the ophthalmopathy patients. This clonotype has a count of ten or more.

J is TRBJ2-7 and V is TRBV9; 8 bases are a match to TRBD2. Sequenced material: blood. The source is a woman aged 50 to 60 with Graves' ophthalmopathy. The CDR3, as DNA: TGTGCCAGTTCAGGGCTAGCGGGCTACGAGCAGTACTTC. As protein: CASSGLAGYEQYF.